These 22 T cell receptor beta chains were sequenced from one sample in a study of shared clonotypes between healthy human individuals. Measured with immunoSEQ multiplex PCR; TCRdb has only the in-frame clones, and not every one. This table holds some 1.1 million clones, about 80% found once. The sample comprised memory CD4+ T cells from PBMCs. Regarding subset: CD45RA-negative fraction. The receptors here all came from a man younger than 35 in good health. Some clones in this sample may be carry-over from other donors' samples.

V usage is TRBV28 and J usage is TRBJ1-5, with D tentatively TRBD1 (5 bases). The CDR3 has 16 residues. Germline values: CDR1 MDHEN, CDR2 SYDVKM. Between the trimmed V and J ends, which lost 6 bases and 3 bases, there was a span of 18 bases. The CDR3 DNA reads TGTGCCAGCAGAGGATATCTCGGGGCGCTCAATCAGCCCCAGCATTTT. It is translated as CASRGYLGALNQPQHF.

This rearrangement joins TRBV9 to TRBJ1-1; unclear D gene. This CDR3 has 14 residues. The ends were cut back, 4 bases at V and 4 bases at J, with 14 bases in the middle. In germline, CDR1 is SGDLS, CDR2 YYNGEE. As DNA, the CDR3 is TGTGCCAGCAGCCCGATGGGTCAAAGCACTGAAGCTTTCTTT. This codes for CASSPMGQSTEAFF.

As concerns this clone: This sequence is one base from a far larger clone and is likely a read error. The chain employs TRBV7-9 and TRBJ1-1; 7 nucleotides match TRBD1. Per the germline V gene, CDR1 is SEHNR and CDR2 is FQNEAQ (reference sequence). The CDR3 has 18 residues. This CDR3 is CASSPPVVGQVMNTEALF. The CDR3 DNA follows: TGTGCCAGCAGCCCACCAGTAGTCGGACAGGTGATGAACACTGAAGCTCTCTTT.

The chain couples TRBV18 to TRBJ2-7, with TRBD2 identical over 9 bases. CDR1 and CDR2 from the germline V gene are KGHSH and LQKENI. The CDR3 covers 15 residues. J lost 3 bases, V lost 3 bases, and 6 bases had no gene match. As DNA, the CDR3 is TGTGCCAGCTCACCGGCGGGAGGGACGGACTACGAGCAGTACTTC. It yields the protein CASSPAGGTDYEQYF.

V gene TRBV5-1 combines with J gene TRBJ2-3, with TRBD2 matching 7 bases. This CDR3 region has 15 residues. The V gene's germline CDR1 is SGHRS and CDR2 YFSETQ. Unmatched junction bases numbered 9, after V lost 1 base and J lost 7 bases. The CDR3 DNA follows: TGCGCCAGCAGCTTGCTGGCGGGAGCCGCCAATACGCAGTATTTT. Translation: CASSLLAGAANTQYF.

On this clone itself: The same CDR3 also results from other DNA sequences found in this sample. The V and J genes are TRBV6-1 and TRBJ1-1; D not certain. The V end lost 4 bases, the J end lost 5 bases, and 14 bases lay between the germline ends. This CDR3 region has 14 residues. CDR1 is MNHNS and CDR2 is SASEGT in the germline V gene. The CDR3 spells CASSVKLSVTEAFF. Written as DNA, the CDR3 is TGTGCCAGCAGTGTTAAGTTGTCGGTAACTGAAGCTTTCTTT.

This clone has a handful of counts. The V call is TRBV7-8, the J call TRBJ2-7, with 7 bases matching TRBD2. The CDR3 has 13 residues. CDR1 and CDR2 (germline): SGHVS, FQNEAQ. V lost 1 base to trimming and J lost 5 bases; unmatched junction nucleotides: 2. The CDR3 reads CASSLGTSHEQYF. The CDR3 nucleotides read TGTGCCAGCAGCTTAGGGACTAGTCACGAGCAGTACTTC.

The V call is TRBV18, the J call TRBJ2-7; 7 nucleotides line up with TRBD1. V was clipped by 0 bases and J by 2 bases; unmatched bases: 7. Germline values: CDR1 KGHSH, CDR2 LQKENI. The CDR3 is made up of 16 amino acids. This CDR3 is CASSPPGWQGAYEQYF. The CDR3 DNA reads as TGTGCCAGCTCACCACCGGGCTGGCAGGGGGCCTACGAGCAGTACTTC.

This chain joins TRBV10-1 and TRBJ2-1; 9 nucleotides match TRBD2. The CDR3 totals 13 residues. The ends lost 6 bases at V and 4 bases at J; junction bases unmatched: 1. In germline, CDR1 is WNHNN, CDR2 SYGVQD (reference sequence). CDR3 amino acids: CASSLAGYNEQFF. In DNA form, the CDR3 reads TGCGCCAGCAGCCTAGCGGGATACAATGAGCAGTTCTTC.

The V call is TRBV29-1, the J call TRBJ2-6; D remains ambiguous. V was pared by 6 bases and J by 4 bases, with 7 bases between. The CDR3 is 12 residues long. Germline loops: CDR1 SQVTM, CDR2 ANQGSEA. CDR3 region: CSVTTGANVLTF. As DNA, the CDR3 is TGCAGCGTAACGACCGGGGCCAACGTCCTGACTTTC.

The rearrangement uses TRBV5-8 and TRBJ2-1; no clear D. The CDR3 sequence is 14 residues long. V shed 2 bases and J shed 4 bases, with 10 bases lying between them. CDR1 is SGHTS and CDR2 is YDEGEE in the germline V gene. This chain's CDR3 is CASSFIRAYNEQFF. As DNA, the CDR3 is TGTGCCAGCAGCTTCATTCGGGCGTACAATGAGCAGTTCTTC.

This chain connects TRBV5-8 to TRBJ2-7; D call uncertain. CDR1 SGHTS and CDR2 YDEGEE come from the germline V gene. V was clipped by 1 base and J by 13 bases, with 33 bases between them. The CDR3 runs to 18 residues. CDR3 sequence (DNA): TGTGCCAGCAGCTTGAATACCTTCAGTGTTCCGGGCTCTCCTACTCATTACTTC. It encodes CASSLNTFSVPGSPTHYF.

The CDR3 nucleotides are TGTGCCAGCAGTGAAGCCCGGACTAGCCGGGATACGCAGTATTTT. It encodes CASSEARTSRDTQYF. The genes are TRBV6-1 and TRBJ2-3; 8 nucleotides align to TRBD2. This CDR3 is built from 15 residues. Germline CDR1 MNHNS, CDR2 SASEGT. The ends lost 0 bases at V and 6 bases at J; junction bases unmatched: 5.

The chain links TRBV28 to TRBJ1-2, with D possibly being TRBD1 (6 bases). Per the germline V gene, CDR1 is MDHEN and CDR2 is SYDVKM. The CDR3 consists of 12 residues. The CDR3 region is CAAEGGNYGYTF. In DNA form, the CDR3 reads TGTGCAGCAGAGGGGGGCAACTATGGCTACACCTTC.

This clone was detected ten times or more. The chain carries TRBV30 and TRBJ2-5; tentatively, D is TRBD2 (6 bases). The V and J ends lost 0 bases and 5 bases respectively, with 16 bases between them. CDR1 is GTSNPN, CDR2 SVGIG, per germline (reference sequence). The CDR3 covers 15 residues. This chain's CDR3 is CAWSVHRGAGETQYF. CDR3 nucleotide sequence: TGTGCCTGGAGTGTACATCGGGGCGCGGGGGAGACCCAGTACTTC.

This clone has just one count. V and J are TRBV7-2 and TRBJ2-2, with D possibly matching TRBD2 (5 bases). Trimming pared 0 bases from V and 7 bases from J, leaving 15 bases between. Looked up from germline, CDR1 is SGHTA and CDR2 is FQGNSA. The CDR3 has 16 amino acids. The CDR3 reads CASSLAPGGSSGELFF. DNA of the CDR3: TGTGCCAGCAGCTTAGCGCCCGGCGGGTCGAGCGGGGAGCTGTTTTTT.

V and J are TRBV6-1 and TRBJ2-3, with TRBD1 identical over 8 bases. The CDR3 totals 14 residues. Germline lookup yields CDR1 MNHNS and CDR2 SASEGT. The V gene end was trimmed by 6 bases and the J gene end by 5 bases; junction bases not matched to a gene: 7. The chain's CDR3 is CASRETGDGDTQYF. For the CDR3, the DNA is TGTGCCAGCAGAGAGACAGGGGATGGAGATACGCAGTATTTT.

The chain combines TRBV5-6 with TRBJ2-7, with TRBD2 as a possible D gene (5 bases). The CDR3 is 15 residues long. The germline V gene encodes CDR1 SGHDT and CDR2 YYEEEE. V was pared by 3 bases and J by 0 bases, with 13 bases between. The CDR3 region is CASSSSGGSSYEQYF. CDR3 nucleotides: TGTGCCAGCAGCTCGAGCGGAGGAAGCTCCTACGAGCAGTACTTC. Full variable domain (remainder filled in from reference TRBV5-6 and TRBJ2-7): DAGVTQSPTHLIKTRGQQVTLRCSPKSGHDTVSWYQQALGQGPQFIFQYYEEEERQRGNFPDRFSGHQFPNYSSELNVNALLLGDSALYLCASSSSGGSSYEQYFGPGTRLTVT.

This chain links TRBV4-1 with TRBJ2-2, with 8 bases identical to TRBD2. This CDR3 is 19 amino acids long. V lost 0 bases, J lost 3 bases, and 12 bases stayed unmatched. Per germline, CDR1 MGHRA and CDR2 YSYEKL. This chain's CDR3 is CASSQDRGQRERDTGELFF. CDR3 sequence (DNA): TGCGCCAGCAGCCAAGATAGGGGCCAGCGGGAGAGGGACACCGGGGAGCTGTTTTTT.

This clone was observed a single time. The rearrangement links TRBV29-1 to TRBJ1-3; D remains ambiguous. V gave up 7 bases and J gave up 9 bases, with 13 bases separating them. Germline V gene data show CDR1 as SQVTM and CDR2 as ANQGSEA. The CDR3 contains 11 residues. The CDR3 DNA is TGCAGCGCCGAAAGCCGGAGCACCATATATTTT. Translation gives CSAESRSTIYF.

CDR3 amino acids: CATSRDGQLNTEAFF. The DNA of the CDR3 is TGTGCCACCAGCAGAGACGGACAGCTGAACACTGAAGCTTTCTTT. This rearrangement joins TRBV15 to TRBJ1-1, with a possible D match to TRBD1 (6 bases). The CDR3 is 15 residues long. Germline CDR1 reads LNHNV; CDR2 reads YYDKDF (reference sequence). V was cut by 0 bases and J by 0 bases, with 8 bases left in between. Drawing the rest from reference TRBV15 and TRBJ1-1, the complete variable domain is DAMVIQNPRYQVTQFGKPVTLSCSQTLNHNVMYWYQQKSSQAPKLLFHYYDKDFNNEADTPDNFQSRRPNTSFCFLDIRSPGLGDTAMYLCATSRDGQLNTEAFFGQGTRLTVV.

The chain employs TRBV7-3 and TRBJ1-1; maybe TRBD1 (5 bases). The CDR3 length is 15 residues. CDR1 and CDR2 (germline): SGHTA, FQGTGA. The V and J ends lost 3 bases and 5 bases respectively, with 16 bases between them. The CDR3 loop is CASSFGLTGTTEAFF. The CDR3 coding sequence is TGTGCCAGCAGCTTTGGGTTGACGGGGACGACTGAAGCTTTCTTT.